The 8 T cell receptor beta chains below come from one sample, sequenced in a study of CD8+CD57+ T cells in acquired aplastic anemia. Patients selected for sequencing had displayed CD8+CD57+ cell expansion by flow cytometry. Template material for TCR beta VDJ and CDR3 profiling consisted of genomic DNA. TCRdb re-analysed the reads in MiXCR, keeping a single row per CDR3 protein. The table has around 160,000 distinct CDR3 sequences, less than 60% seen once; the top ten hold 2.5% to 3.5%. Input material: sorted CD4+, CD8+, or CD8+CD57+ T cells (not recorded which) from PBMCs. The receptors originated from a human donor with aplastic anemia.

Many counts were recorded for this clonotype. Relative to the germline gene, one junction end is altered; a read error may explain this. The V call is TRBV6-1, the J call TRBJ2-7, with D perhaps TRBD1 (5 bases). Germline CDR1 and CDR2: MNHNS and SASEGT. The CDR3 loop spans 13 amino acids. CDR3 loop: CASTERQTYEQYF. CDR3 DNA sequence: TGTGCCAGCACTGAAAGACAGACCTACGAGCAGTACTTC.

The count of this clonotype is one. The final CDR3 position lacks the conserved phenylalanine or tryptophan, pointing to a likely read error. This chain links TRBV5-4 with TRBJ2-5, with a possible D match to TRBD2 (5 bases). Germline assignment: CDR1 SGHNT and CDR2 YYREEE (reference sequence). This CDR3 has 13 amino acids. Trimming took 1 base from V and 2 from J, leaving 6 bases between them. CDR3 region: CASSLKRQETQYL. CDR3 in DNA: TGTGCCAGCAGCTTGAAGCGGCAAGAGACCCAGTACCTC.

This clonotype was seen ten or more times. V and J are TRBV24-1 and TRBJ2-3; D not resolved. There are 13 residues in the CDR3. V was clipped by 9 bases and J by 0 bases, with 9 bases between them. In germline, CDR1 is KGHDR, CDR2 SFDVKD. In DNA, the CDR3 is TGTGCCACCTCTCCCGGTAGCACAGATACGCAGTATTTT. Protein: CATSPGSTDTQYF.

This clonotype appeared once. The V and J genes are TRBV9 and TRBJ2-7, with 9 bases fitting TRBD1. This CDR3 has 15 residues. The germline V gene encodes CDR1 SGDLS and CDR2 YYNGEE. V was pared by 0 bases and J by 4 bases, with 5 bases of the junction left unmatched. CDR3 protein: CASSVEGQGVYEQYF. CDR3 DNA: TGTGCCAGCAGCGTAGAGGGACAGGGTGTTTACGAGCAGTACTTC.

This chain uses TRBV19 with TRBJ2-5; possible D gene TRBD1, 5 bases. The CDR3 has 11 residues. Germline V lookup: CDR1 LNHDA, CDR2 SQIVND (reference sequence). Deletions cut 1 base from V and 13 bases from J, with 10 bases between. Written as DNA, the CDR3 is TGTGCCAGTAGTATAGGTCGTGACAGGTACTTC. Translated, it gives CASSIGRDRYF.

This clonotype was seen only a few times. This could be a read error, since a much larger clone is one nucleotide away. The V and J genes are TRBV5-1 and TRBJ1-1; 7 bases are shared with TRBD1. There are 14 residues in the CDR3. Germline V CDR1 and CDR2: SGHRS, YFSETQ. The CDR3 DNA follows: TGCGCCAGCAGCTTTCAAACAGGGGAGACTGAAGCTTCCTTT. Its protein product is CASSFQTGETEASF.

At least ten counts were recorded for this clonotype. The chain recombines TRBV12-3 or TRBV12-4 with TRBJ2-5; D is unclear. V was shortened by 3 bases and J by 5 bases, with 10 bases between the two germline ends. The CDR3 covers 13 residues. The CDR3 nucleotides are TGTGCCAGCAGTTTTAGCCCTGGGGAGACCCAGTACTTC. It encodes CASSFSPGETQYF.

The V call is TRBV28, the J call TRBJ2-2, with 7 positions matching TRBD2. The CDR3 has 16 amino acids. In germline, CDR1 is MDHEN, CDR2 SYDVKM. V lost 7 bases and J lost 3; bases outside the gene matches: 11. In DNA, the CDR3 is TGTGCCAGCACACCCCCCCGGGAGGTATACACCGGGGAGCTGTTTTTT. Protein product: CASTPPREVYTGELFF.